The next 21 T cell receptor beta chains were all read from a single sample in a study of CD8+ T cells in alopecia areata. Investigators isolated RNA and reverse transcribed it into cDNA to act as the sequencing template. TCRdb keeps only in-frame clones here, not all; method: immunoSEQ multiplex PCR. Of about 140,000 clones listed, 50% to 60% are singletons. The sequenced sample consisted of CD4+ T cells sorted from blood. These receptors came from a human donor in good health.

This chain connects TRBV20-1 to TRBJ1-2; D unresolved. CDR3 size: 11 residues. Germline loops: CDR1 DFQATT, CDR2 SNEGSKA (reference sequence). The CDR3 spells CSAKLGYGYTF. The CDR3 nucleotides are TGCAGCGCCAAGCTGGGATATGGCTACACCTTC.

The chain uses TRBV5-1 and TRBJ2-3; D is ambiguous. V lost 2 bases and J 3 bases, leaving 10 bases between the germline ends. The CDR3 covers 14 residues. The germline V gene has CDR1 SGHRS and CDR2 YFSETQ. The CDR3 nucleotides are TGCGCCAGCAGCTTTTGGTCGGAGACAGATACGCAGTATTTT. Its translation is CASSFWSETDTQYF.

J is TRBJ2-6 and V is TRBV15; D call uncertain. Germline lookup yields CDR1 LNHNV and CDR2 YYDKDF (reference sequence). The V gene lost 1 base and the J gene lost 0 bases, with 7 bases spanning the gap. CDR3 size: 16 residues. The CDR3 bases are TGTGCCACCAGCAGAGTGGGCCTCTCTGGGGCCAACGTCCTGACTTTC. This sequence encodes CATSRVGLSGANVLTF.

The chain combines TRBV15 with TRBJ1-2; the D gene is possibly TRBD1 (5 bases). The CDR3 has 13 residues. V lost 8 bases and J 7 bases, leaving 17 bases between the germline ends. CDR1 is LNHNV and CDR2 is YYDKDF in the germline V gene (reference sequence). CDR3 nucleotide sequence: TGTGCCACCGCGAGGGGAGTGACGAGTGGCTACACCTTC. It specifies CATARGVTSGYTF.

This clone was counted between two and nine times. DNA of the CDR3: TGCGCCAGCAGCCGGACTAGCGGGAGTTCCTACGAGCAGTACTTC. Translating it yields CASSRTSGSSYEQYF. The chain couples TRBV5-1 to TRBJ2-7, with 13 bases matching TRBD2. The length of the CDR3 is 15 residues. Looked up from germline, CDR1 is SGHRS and CDR2 is YFSETQ. The V and J ends lost 4 bases and 1 base, in that order; junction bases with no gene match: 2.

This chain joins TRBV15 and TRBJ2-5, with D uncertain. CDR3 size: 14 residues. Germline CDR1 is LNHNV and CDR2 is YYDKDF (reference sequence). Trimming cost V 1 base and J 1 base, with 7 bases left between them. The CDR3 sequence is CATSRVPFQETQYF. CDR3 coding DNA: TGTGCCACCAGCAGAGTCCCCTTCCAAGAGACCCAGTACTTC. Combining the CDR3 with reference TRBV15 and TRBJ2-5 gives the whole variable domain DAMVIQNPRYQVTQFGKPVTLSCSQTLNHNVMYWYQQKSSQAPKLLFHYYDKDFNNEADTPDNFQSRRPNTSFCFLDIRSPGLGDTAMYLCATSRVPFQETQYFGPGTRLLVL.

The chain employs TRBV30 and TRBJ1-5; D remains ambiguous. Germline CDR1 is GTSNPN and CDR2 is SVGIG (reference sequence). The V end was cut by 2 bases, the J end by 4 bases, with 9 bases between. The CDR3 runs 13 residues. The CDR3 coding sequence is TGTGCCTGGAGTAGCAGTGGAAATCAGCCCCAGCATTTT. Translated: CAWSSSGNQPQHF.

The rearrangement links TRBV6-5 to TRBJ1-2; maybe TRBD1 (6 bases). V lost 4 bases and J lost 7, with 10 bases in between. Germline values: CDR1 MNHEY, CDR2 SVGAGI. CDR3 size: 12 residues. CDR3 amino acids: CASSSTGRGYTF. CDR3 in DNA: TGTGCCAGCAGTTCTACAGGGCGTGGCTACACCTTC.

This clone was detected only a few times. The chain employs TRBV29-1 and TRBJ2-1, with 8 bases identical to TRBD2. The CDR3 consists of 13 residues. The V gene end was trimmed by 5 bases and the J gene end by 3 bases; junction bases not matched to a gene: 3. CDR1 SQVTM and CDR2 ANQGSEA come from the germline V gene. The CDR3 reads CSVPGLDYNEQFF. The CDR3, as DNA: TGCAGCGTTCCGGGACTAGACTACAATGAGCAGTTCTTC.

This clone was picked up a small number of times. This sequence joins TRBV4-2 and TRBJ2-4; D is ambiguous. The V gene lost 0 bases and the J gene lost 3 bases, with 12 bases spanning the gap. CDR1 and CDR2 (germline): LGHNA, YNFKEQ. There are 16 residues in the CDR3. In nucleotides, the CDR3 is TGTGCCAGCAGCCAAGATGGTTGGGCGGACAAAAACATTCAGTACTTC. Protein: CASSQDGWADKNIQYF.

J is TRBJ2-7 and V is TRBV30, with TRBD1 matching 10 bases. CDR3 length equals 14 residues. J lost 2 bases, V lost 3 bases, and 4 bases had no gene match. Germline CDR1 is GTSNPN and CDR2 is SVGIG (reference sequence). CDR3 bases: TGTGCCTGGAGCGGGACAGGGGTCCCCTACGAGCAGTACTTC. Translating it yields CAWSGTGVPYEQYF.

The chain is built from TRBV29-1 and TRBJ2-3; 9 bases fit TRBD2. Trimming took 8 bases from V and 4 from J; bases not matched to a gene: 10. In germline, CDR1 is SQVTM, CDR2 ANQGSEA. The CDR3 runs 14 residues. The CDR3 reads CSTGTSNLPDTQYF. For the CDR3, the DNA is TGCAGCACCGGGACTAGCAATTTGCCAGATACGCAGTATTTT.

The chain combines TRBV5-6 with TRBJ2-7, with unresolved D. The V gene's germline CDR1 is SGHDT and CDR2 YYEEEE. V shed 4 bases and J shed 0 bases, with 14 bases lying between them. The CDR3 runs to 15 residues. The CDR3 reads CASSRSGMGSYEQYF. CDR3 DNA sequence: TGTGCCAGCAGCCGTAGTGGAATGGGCTCCTACGAGCAGTACTTC.

The genes are TRBV18 and TRBJ2-2; no clear D. Germline CDR1 and CDR2: KGHSH and LQKENI. V was pared by 8 bases and J by 4 bases, with 17 bases between. CDR3 length equals 15 residues. The CDR3 region is CASLVGPRGTGELFF. The CDR3 nucleotides are TGTGCCAGCCTGGTCGGCCCTCGAGGCACCGGGGAGCTGTTTTTT.

This clone occurred once. The genes are TRBV5-1 and TRBJ2-7, with 9 bases that match TRBD2. Germline assignment: CDR1 SGHRS and CDR2 YFSETQ. The CDR3 is 14 residues long. Trimming cost V 4 bases and J 7 bases; bases outside gene matches: 9. The CDR3 reads CASSPAGGPGEQYF. As DNA, the CDR3 is TGCGCCAGCAGCCCGGCGGGGGGGCCGGGAGAGCAGTACTTC.

V and J are TRBV30 and TRBJ2-6; D possibly corresponds to TRBD1 (6 bases). V gave up 2 bases and J gave up 4 bases, with 9 bases separating them. This CDR3 has 14 amino acids. Germline lookup yields CDR1 GTSNPN and CDR2 SVGIG (reference sequence). CDR3 sequence reads: CAWSRQVGANVLTF. CDR3 bases: TGTGCCTGGAGTAGACAGGTCGGGGCCAACGTCCTGACTTTC. Full variable domain (outside the CDR3, taken from reference TRBV30 and TRBJ2-6): SQTIHQWPATLVQPVGSPLSLECTVEGTSNPNLYWYRQAAGRGLQLLFYSVGIGQISSEVPQNLSASRPQDRQFILSSKKLLLSDSGFYLCAWSRQVGANVLTFGAGSRLTVL.

A few counts support this clone. This chain joins TRBV29-1 and TRBJ1-1, with D perhaps TRBD1 (6 bases). V was pared by 3 bases and J by 4 bases, with 21 bases between. Germline loops: CDR1 SQVTM, CDR2 ANQGSEA. This CDR3 is built from 16 residues. The CDR3 DNA follows: TGCAGCGTTGAGACCTTACAGGGTCCGAGGAGCACTGAAGCTTTCTTT. It specifies CSVETLQGPRSTEAFF.

The chain's CDR3 is CASSFFPSYGYTF. The CDR3 bases are TGTGCCAGCAGCTTTTTCCCCAGCTATGGCTACACCTTC. The chain couples TRBV5-6 to TRBJ1-2; unclear D gene. The V gene's germline CDR1 is SGHDT and CDR2 YYEEEE. The CDR3 is made up of 13 amino acids. The V and J ends lost 2 bases and 4 bases respectively, with 9 bases between them.

The V and J genes are TRBV4-1 and TRBJ2-1, with 8 bases lining up with TRBD2. This CDR3 region has 17 residues. Trimming at V came to 4 bases and at J to 4 bases, leaving 12 bases not matched to a gene. Germline CDR1 and CDR2: MGHRA and YSYEKL. The CDR3 protein is CASSPSERERSYNEQFF. For the CDR3, the DNA is TGCGCCAGCAGCCCCAGTGAGCGGGAGCGTTCATACAATGAGCAGTTCTTC.

V usage is TRBV6-5 and J usage is TRBJ1-1, with unresolved D. CDR1 and CDR2 from the germline V gene are MNHEY and SVGAGI. Trimming pared 2 bases from V and 0 bases from J, leaving 4 bases between. The length of the CDR3 is 13 residues. The CDR3 loop reads CASSYELNTEAFF. For the CDR3, the DNA is TGTGCCAGCAGTTACGAGCTGAACACTGAAGCTTTCTTT.

The chain links TRBV6-5 to TRBJ2-7; 7 bases are a match to TRBD2. Germline V gives CDR1 MNHEY, CDR2 SVGAGI. The CDR3 extends over 15 amino acids. V lost 0 bases, J lost 1 base, and 3 bases stayed unmatched. The CDR3 coding sequence is TGTGCCAGCAGTTACTCGAGGCGGGAGTCCTACGAGCAGTACTTC. Its protein is CASSYSRRESYEQYF.